This TCR beta chain was found in a study of CD8 T cells in ankylosing spondylitis. Study results and caveats: Some of these motif variants have turned up before, in reports on reactive arthritis synovial fluid and blood.

Comments on this clonotype: The antigen remains unidentified.

CDR1 SGHDT and CDR2 YYEEEE come from the germline V gene. Between the trimmed V and J ends, which lost 2 bases and 1 base, there was a span of 13 bases. The CDR3 totals 15 residues. TCRdb processed the 5' RACE reads anew with MiXCR; each CDR3 protein has one entry. This table holds almost 250,000 distinct CDR3 sequences, 30% to 40% found once. The chain combines TRBV5-6 with TRBJ2-7, with D possibly called TRBD1 or TRBD2 (6 bases each). This receptor was taken from a male donor with ankylosing spondylitis or in good health (not recorded which). The specimen was blood, either unsorted or a sorted T cell fraction (not recorded which). The CDR3 DNA follows: TGTGCCAGCAGCTTAGGTGTAGGGGGGTCCTACGAGCAGTACTTC. This codes for CASSLGVGGSYEQYF.